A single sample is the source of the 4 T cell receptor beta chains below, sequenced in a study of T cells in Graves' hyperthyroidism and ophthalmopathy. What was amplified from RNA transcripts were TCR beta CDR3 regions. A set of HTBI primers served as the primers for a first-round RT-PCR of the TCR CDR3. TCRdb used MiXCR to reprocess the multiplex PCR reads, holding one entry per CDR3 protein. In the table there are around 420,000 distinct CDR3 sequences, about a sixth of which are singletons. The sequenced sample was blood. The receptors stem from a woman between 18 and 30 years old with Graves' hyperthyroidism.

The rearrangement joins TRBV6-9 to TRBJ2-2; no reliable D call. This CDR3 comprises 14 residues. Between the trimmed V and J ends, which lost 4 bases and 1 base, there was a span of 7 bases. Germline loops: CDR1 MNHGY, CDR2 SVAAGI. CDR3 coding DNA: TGTGCCAGCAGTTTGTACCTGAACACCGGGGAGCTGTTTTTT. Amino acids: CASSLYLNTGELFF.

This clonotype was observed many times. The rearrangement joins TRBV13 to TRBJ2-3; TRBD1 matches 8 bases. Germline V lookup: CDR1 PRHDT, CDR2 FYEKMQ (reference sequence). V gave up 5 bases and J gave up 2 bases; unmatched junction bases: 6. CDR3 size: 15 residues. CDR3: CASSLRTGTTDTQYF. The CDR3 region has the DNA TGTGCCAGCAGCCTTCGGACAGGGACCACAGATACGCAGTATTTT.

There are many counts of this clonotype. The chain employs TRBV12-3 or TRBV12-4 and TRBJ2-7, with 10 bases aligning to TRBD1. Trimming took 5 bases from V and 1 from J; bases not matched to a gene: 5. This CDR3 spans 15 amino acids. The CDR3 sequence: CASSRGQGVSYEQYF. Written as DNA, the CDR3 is TGTGCCAGCAGTCGAGGACAGGGGGTTTCCTACGAGCAGTACTTC.

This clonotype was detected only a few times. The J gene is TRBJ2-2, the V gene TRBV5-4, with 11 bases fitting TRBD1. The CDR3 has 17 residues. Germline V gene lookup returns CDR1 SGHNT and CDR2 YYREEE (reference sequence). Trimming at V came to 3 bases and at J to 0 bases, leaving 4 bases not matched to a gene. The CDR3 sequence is CASSSDRGPSNTGELFF. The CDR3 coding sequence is TGTGCCAGCAGCTCGGACAGGGGGCCGTCGAACACCGGGGAGCTGTTTTTT. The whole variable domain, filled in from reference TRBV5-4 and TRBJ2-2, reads ETGVTQSPTHLIKTRGQQVTLRCSSQSGHNTVSWYQQALGQGPQFIFQYYREEENGRGNFPPRFSGLQFPNYSSELNVNALELDDSALYLCASSSDRGPSNTGELFFGEGSRLTVL.